Following are 6 T cell receptor beta chains from one sample sequenced in a study of molecular identifiers for immune sequencing clone quantification. TCRdb used MiXCR to reprocess the PCR reads, holding one entry per CDR3 protein. The sample lists about 100,000 distinct CDR3 sequences; 35% to 40% were seen once. The sample was naive CD8+ T cells from blood, with Jurkat cell RNA spiked in. Subset meaning: FACS-sorted CD8+CD4-CCR7+CD45RA+ naive T cells. The receptor set was obtained from a human donor in good health. Some libraries in this study had Jurkat cell RNA spiked in.

Worth noting for this clonotype: The CDR3 carries no conserved terminal phenylalanine or tryptophan, so it likely arises from a read error. The chain combines TRBV7-9 with TRBJ2-5; no reliable D call. The ends were cut back, 5 bases at V and 1 base at J, with 11 bases in the middle. The CDR3 sequence is 14 residues long. Germline V gene lookup returns CDR1 SEHNR and CDR2 FQNEAQ (reference sequence). CDR3 sequence reads: CASSPVTTQETQYL. CDR3 nucleotide sequence: TGTGCCAGCAGCCCCGTCACCACCCAAGAGACCCAGTACCTC.

Points on this clonotype: A much larger clone sits a single nucleotide away, making a read error possible. This chain connects TRBV28 to TRBJ1-1, with D possibly matching TRBD1 (5 bases). Trimming removed 7 bases at V and 5 bases at J, with 20 bases between. This CDR3 is 15 amino acids long. From germline, CDR1 is MDHEN and CDR2 SYDVKM. The CDR3 sequence: CASTTGARGVTEAFF. The CDR3 nucleotides are TGTGCCAGCACCACTGGGGCAAGGGGCGTGACTGAAGCTTTCTTT.

This clonotype was detected ten times or more. The rearrangement links TRBV28 to TRBJ2-7; TRBD1 might be the D (6 bases). CDR3 length: 15 residues. Trimming shortened V by 5 bases and J by 3 bases, and 17 bases separated the two germline ends. CDR1 MDHEN and CDR2 SYDVKM come from the germline V gene. The CDR3 sequence: CASSRRPGQSYEQYF. The CDR3 region has the DNA TGTGCCAGCAGTCGCAGACCCGGACAGAGCTACGAGCAGTACTTC.

Regarding this clonotype: A junction end diverges from the germline sequence, so it may reflect a read error. This chain connects TRBV7-6 to TRBJ2-3; D is unclear. This CDR3 is 15 amino acids long. CDR1 SGHVS and CDR2 FNYEAQ come from the germline V gene. The CDR3 bases are TGTGCCAGCAGCTCAAACGCTATCAACACAGATACGCTGTATTTT. This gives the protein CASSSNAINTDTLYF.

This clonotype was seen repeatedly, ten times or more. V and J are TRBV7-8 and TRBJ2-6; no clear D. V lost 4 bases and J lost 1, with 20 bases in between. The CDR3 extends over 19 amino acids. Germline loops: CDR1 SGHVS, CDR2 FQNEAQ. CDR3 DNA sequence: TGTGCCAGCAGCTGGATGCGTGCCTCCCATGAGTCTGGGGCCAACGTCCTGACTTTC. Protein: CASSWMRASHESGANVLTF.

The chain has TRBV5-4 and TRBJ2-2, with D unclear. Germline V gene lookup returns CDR1 SGHNT and CDR2 YYREEE (reference sequence). The CDR3 length is 16 residues. V lost 0 bases, J lost 0 bases, and 9 bases lay in between. The CDR3 region is CASSLGWGSNTGELFF. DNA for the CDR3: TGTGCCAGCAGCTTGGGCTGGGGATCGAACACCGGGGAGCTGTTTTTT. Looking up the rest from reference TRBV5-4 and TRBJ2-2 gives the full variable domain: ETGVTQSPTHLIKTRGQQVTLRCSSQSGHNTVSWYQQALGQGPQFIFQYYREEENGRGNFPPRFSGLQFPNYSSELNVNALELDDSALYLCASSLGWGSNTGELFFGEGSRLTVL.